Following are 3 T cell receptor beta chains from one sample sequenced in a study of blood T cell repertoires in COVID-19. Produced via immunoSEQ multiplex PCR; TCRdb's table is partial and in-frame only. The sample has 170,000 or so clones, approximately 90% seen once. Material for sequencing was peripheral blood. The receptors were gathered from a young woman who had recovered from COVID-19.

The gene calls are TRBV11-3 and TRBJ1-1; TRBD1 agrees at 9 bases. V lost 4 bases to trimming and J lost 4 bases; unmatched junction nucleotides: 7. CDR3 length: 15 residues. Germline V lookup: CDR1 SGHNT, CDR2 YENEEA. The DNA of the CDR3 is TGTGCCAGCAGCTCTCGGACAGGGGAGAGCACTGAAGCTTTCTTT. Translating it yields CASSSRTGESTEAFF.

The CDR3 is CASSLTGEVGEQFF. CDR3 bases: TGTGCCAGCAGCTTAACGGGAGAAGTTGGTGAGCAGTTCTTC. V and J are TRBV7-3 and TRBJ2-1, with D possibly matching TRBD2 (5 bases). Germline loops: CDR1 SGHTA, CDR2 FQGTGA. With 0 bases removed from V and 9 bases from J, the gap between germline ends came to 12 bases. The length of the CDR3 is 14 residues.

The gene calls are TRBV5-6 and TRBJ2-5, with 9 bases aligning to TRBD2. J gave up 5 bases and V 0 bases, and 11 bases lay outside the gene matches. The CDR3 covers 17 residues. The germline V gene has CDR1 SGHDT and CDR2 YYEEEE. The CDR3 nucleotides are TGTGCCAGCAGCTTGGAAGGTAGCGGGGGCCCTAGGGAGACCCAGTACTTC. Translation: CASSLEGSGGPRETQYF.